A selection of T cell receptor beta chains follows, all from one sample in a study of neurological immune-mediated disorders. TCRdb recomputed calls from the 5' RACE reads with MiXCR, one row per CDR3 protein. Here the sample spans around 61,000 distinct CDR3 sequences, roughly 4.9% being singletons. Sequencing used PBMCs. The receptors shown here come from a human donor with multiple sclerosis. The donor label of this sample is uncertain. Both conserved end residues are part of each CDR3.

V gene	J gene	CDR3 protein
TRBV5-1	TRBJ2-6	CASSISGTGSSGANVLTF
TRBV4-2	TRBJ2-3	CASSQDRIVTDTQYF
TRBV29-1	TRBJ1-5	CSASRGTGNNQPQHF
TRBV5-6	TRBJ1-1	CASSFRGNTEAFF
TRBV4-1	TRBJ1-1	CASSPLAPYTEAFF
TRBV7-2	TRBJ2-7	CASSFYICSATRVNEQYF
TRBV5-1	TRBJ1-5	CASKAGGNQPQHF
TRBV2	TRBJ2-7	CASSLDRGEQYF
TRBV20-1	TRBJ2-7	CSAKRGPTYEQYF
TRBV5-1	TRBJ2-1	CASSLAPGYNEQFF
TRBV20-1	TRBJ2-3	CSAPGLGVDTQYF
TRBV20-1	TRBJ2-7	CSAAGGGAYEQYF
TRBV6-5	TRBJ2-2	CASSYSLAGTGGPGELFF
TRBV5-1	TRBJ1-6	CASTLVGPGGASTNNSPLHF
TRBV5-1	TRBJ1-4	CASSLEVGEGEEKLFF
TRBV21-1	TRBJ2-2	CASLQGRHRELFF
TRBV24-1	TRBJ2-1	CATSVGNGGRIEQFF
TRBV11-2	TRBJ1-1	CASGRGLGTEAFF
TRBV20-1	TRBJ2-1	CSARRRGSYNEQFF
TRBV5-1	TRBJ2-1	CASSTAISSYNEQFF
TRBV27	TRBJ2-3	CASRSGEWTTDTQYF
TRBV6-5	TRBJ1-2	CASSRDRVGGYTF
TRBV6-5	TRBJ2-3	CASNGVAGGATDTQYF
TRBV10-3	TRBJ2-1	CAISDIFADEQFF
TRBV9	TRBJ2-3	CASSPRLAVPDGNTQYF
TRBV7-9	TRBJ2-1	CASSPVGTANNEQFF
TRBV20-1	TRBJ2-1	CSAGQGREQFF
TRBV20-1	TRBJ1-1	CSARDRRVGGYTEAFF
TRBV4-1	TRBJ2-2	CASSQDKTGGPDGELFF
TRBV20-1	TRBJ2-1	CSARDSTSEVPQFF
TRBV20-1	TRBJ2-4	CSAGQANGGNIQYF